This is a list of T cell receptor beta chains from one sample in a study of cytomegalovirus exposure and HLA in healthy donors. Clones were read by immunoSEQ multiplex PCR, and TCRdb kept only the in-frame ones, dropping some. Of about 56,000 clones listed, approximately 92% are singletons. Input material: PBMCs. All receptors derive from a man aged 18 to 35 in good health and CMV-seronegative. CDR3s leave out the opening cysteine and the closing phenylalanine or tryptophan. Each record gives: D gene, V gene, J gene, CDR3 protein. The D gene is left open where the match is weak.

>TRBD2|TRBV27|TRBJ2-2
ASSLYRSGGGLVRPGELF
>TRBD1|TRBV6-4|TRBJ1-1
ASSGEWSGGLNTEAF
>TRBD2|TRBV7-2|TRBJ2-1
ASSAGTTPYNEQF
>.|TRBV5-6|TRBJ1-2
ASSPQDYGYT
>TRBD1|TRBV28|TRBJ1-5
ASRITGGDYSNQPQH
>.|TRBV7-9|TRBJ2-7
ASSLARDRSYEQY
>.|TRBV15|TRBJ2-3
ATSRDYTDTQY
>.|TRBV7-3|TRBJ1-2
ASSLKPGMANGYT
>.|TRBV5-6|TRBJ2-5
ASSFISLFQETQY
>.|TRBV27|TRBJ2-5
ASRSGETQY
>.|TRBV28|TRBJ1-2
ASSSGGSRNYGYT
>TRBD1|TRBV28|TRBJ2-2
ASRAVDRGLTGELF
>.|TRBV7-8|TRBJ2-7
ASSLRAGQTYEQY
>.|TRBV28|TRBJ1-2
ASFAYLAYT
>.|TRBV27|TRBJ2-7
ASSPSSYEQY
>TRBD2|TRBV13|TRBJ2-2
ASSPGTSGPKGGELF
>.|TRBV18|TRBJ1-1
ASHQGRDTEAF